This TCR beta chain was captured in a study of low-dose radiotherapy and immunotherapy resistance in tumors. Study-wide context: Cohort 1 got 0.5 Gy per fraction every 2 weeks, 6.5 Gy in total. Cohort 2, a group dosed every two weeks at 1 Gy per fraction, received 13 Gy in total over 26 weeks.

TRAV- and TRBV-specific primers primed first-strand cDNA, covering alpha and beta chains. Amplification, which lasted approximately 20 PCR cycles, used a constant-region primer and V-primer adapter to amplify TCRs. TCRdb reprocessed the reads via MiXCR and lists one record per CDR3 protein. The data contain 57,000 or so distinct CDR3 sequences, around 27% of them seen just once; the ten biggest clones take up roughly 6%. The CDR3 sequence is 14 residues long. The germline gives CDR1 MNHNS, CDR2 SASEGT. V was cut by 2 bases and J by 3 bases, with 7 bases left in between. Indicated time point: before trial treatment. Every donor's regimen consisted of nivolumab, ipilimumab, aspirin, low-dose cyclophosphamide and low-dose radiotherapy.

Material: PBMCs, obtained before treatment. The TCR was taken from a male donor with prostate cancer. This chain connects TRBV6-1 to TRBJ2-2, with D possibly being TRBD1 (5 bases). The CDR3 bases are TGTGCCAGCAGTGAACAGGGTGACACCGGGGAGCTGTTTTTT. Translation: CASSEQGDTGELFF.